Included here is one T cell receptor (beta chain) sequence, with context. Its antigen remains unknown. Included in the TCR beta cDNA libraries were unique molecular identifiers. Input amounts of roughly 1 to 10 million T cells were used. These gave 500,000 or so cDNA molecules, so each molecule approximated one T cell. MiXCR, applied by TCRdb to the PCR reads, yields one record per CDR3 protein. The data show 250,000 to 300,000 distinct CDR3 sequences, 35% to 40% seen once. The CDR3 spans 13 residues. The V and J ends lost 4 bases and 5 bases, in that order; junction bases with no gene match: 5. The V gene's germline CDR1 is SGHRS and CDR2 YFSETQ. This sample is part of a study of post-analysis software for immune sequencing data. Background on the study: Clinical courses comprised relapsing-remitting, secondary progressive and progressive-relapsing multiple sclerosis.

Study-wide results and limits: Five or six TRBV segments, including TRBV5-6, TRBV5-1 and TRBV20-1, were more frequent in patients than controls. Controls significantly exceeded multiple sclerosis patients in normalized Chao1 diversity.

Material: blood. The chain couples TRBV5-1 to TRBJ2-5; 7 nucleotides match TRBD1. This TCR was sampled from a girl aged 10 to 17 with multiple sclerosis. For the CDR3, the DNA is TGCGCCAGCAGCCCTGACAGGGTTGAGACCCAGTACTTC. The encoded protein is CASSPDRVETQYF.